The rows below give T cell receptor beta chains drawn from one sample of a study of shared clonotypes between healthy human individuals. Here immunoSEQ multiplex PCR was the method, and the copy in TCRdb shows in-frame clones only, minus some. The sample lists under 1,900,000 clones; 98% were seen once. The sequenced sample consisted of naive CD4+ T cells sorted from blood. The source of these receptors is a man aged 30-40 years in good health. Each CDR3 is given with its conserved first and last residue. The order of the fields is D gene, CDR3 length, V gene, clone size, J gene, CDR3 protein, CDR3 DNA. The D gene is left open where the match is weak. The size of a clone is reported for some rows only, either as once, few or many, or as a class for expanded clones.

TRBD1	16	TRBV9	.	TRBJ2-1	CASSVARTGAYNEQFF	TGTGCCAGCAGCGTAGCGAGGACAGGGGCCTACAATGAGCAGTTCTTC
.	16	TRBV19	.	TRBJ2-1	CASSILPPSSYNEQFF	TGTGCCAGTAGTATCCTACCACCCAGCTCCTACAATGAGCAGTTCTTC
TRBD1	14	TRBV2	.	TRBJ2-7	CASSPRTGSHEQYF	TGTGCCAGCAGTCCCAGGACAGGGTCCCACGAGCAGTACTTC
.	20	TRBV6-1	.	TRBJ2-7	CASSEVLGSGSLAHFYEQYF	TGTGCCAGCAGTGAAGTGTTGGGTAGCGGTTCGCTAGCACATTTCTACGAGCAGTACTTC
TRBD1	13	TRBV19	.	TRBJ1-5	CATKGQTYQPQHF	TGTGCCACTAAGGGACAGACTTATCAGCCCCAGCATTTT
.	16	TRBV5-5	.	TRBJ1-3	CASSLEWGSSGNTIYF	TGTGCCAGCAGCTTGGAATGGGGATCGTCTGGAAACACCATATATTTT
.	12	TRBV25-1	.	TRBJ1-2	CASSGGTEGYTF	TGTGCCAGCAGTGGGGGTACAGAGGGCTACACCTTC
.	14	TRBV28	.	TRBJ1-5	CAGGVRVSNQPQHF	TGTGCCGGGGGTGTCAGGGTGTCCAATCAGCCCCAGCATTTT
.	14	TRBV2	.	TRBJ2-7	CASSPGGTAYEQYF	TGTGCCAGCAGTCCGGGCGGGACAGCCTACGAGCAGTACTTC
.	13	TRBV28	.	TRBJ1-5	CASSLPGLQPQHF	TGTGCCAGCAGTTTACCCGGGTTACAGCCCCAGCATTTT
.	17	TRBV18	.	TRBJ1-2	CASSPRTPGTLNYGYTF	TGTGCCAGCTCACCTAGAACCCCCGGGACACTAAACTATGGCTACACCTTC
TRBD1	14	TRBV28	.	TRBJ2-5	CASSTLDRGETQYF	TGTGCCAGCAGTACCCTGGACAGGGGGGAGACCCAGTACTTC
.	14	TRBV27	.	TRBJ1-1	CASSFHGMNTEAFF	TGTGCCAGCAGTTTCCACGGAATGAACACTGAAGCTTTCTTT
TRBD1	14	TRBV28	.	TRBJ2-7	CASSLTQGAGEQYF	TGTGCCAGCAGTTTGACCCAGGGGGCAGGAGAGCAGTACTTC
.	15	TRBV5-4	.	TRBJ1-4	CASSLVAGGDEKLFF	TGTGCCAGCAGCTTGGTTGCGGGCGGCGATGAAAAACTGTTTTTT
.	13	TRBV5-1	.	TRBJ2-3	CASRNQSTDTQYF	TGCGCCAGCCGAAACCAGAGCACAGATACGCAGTATTTT
.	13	TRBV9	.	TRBJ2-6	CASRASGANVLTF	TGTGCCAGCAGGGCCTCTGGGGCCAACGTCCTGACTTTC
.	14	TRBV5-6	.	TRBJ1-1	CASSLGIRDTEAFF	TGTGCCAGCAGCTTGGGGATAAGGGACACTGAAGCTTTCTTT
TRBD2	16	TRBV5-8	.	TRBJ2-5	CASSPGLAGGVETQYF	TGTGCCAGCAGCCCAGGACTAGCGGGAGGTGTCGAGACCCAGTACTTC
.	11	TRBV30	once	TRBJ2-3	CAWNLLDTQYF	TGTGCCTGGAACCTCCTGGATACGCAGTATTTT
TRBD2	14	TRBV19	.	TRBJ2-5	CASSTPGRQETQYF	TGTGCCAGTAGTACGCCCGGGAGGCAAGAGACCCAGTACTTC
.	14	TRBV27	.	TRBJ1-5	CASSSRGGKQPQHF	TGTGCCAGCAGTTCCCGAGGGGGTAAGCAGCCCCAGCATTTT
.	15	TRBV7-2	.	TRBJ2-2	CASSLAQADTGELFF	TGTGCCAGCAGCTTAGCCCAGGCGGACACCGGGGAGCTGTTTTTT
.	13	TRBV19	.	TRBJ2-2	CASSMSGTGELFF	TGTGCCAGTAGTATGAGCGGAACCGGGGAGCTGTTTTTT
.	13	TRBV10-3	once	TRBJ2-5	CATWRGQGETQYF	TGTGCCACCTGGAGGGGGCAGGGGGAGACCCAGTACTTC
.	14	TRBV30	.	TRBJ2-7	CAWSDPRSSYEQYF	TGTGCCTGGAGTGACCCCCGGAGCTCCTACGAGCAGTACTTC
TRBD1	14	TRBV28	once	TRBJ2-5	CASSLPGTEETQYF	TGTGCCAGCAGTCTCCCCGGGACAGAAGAGACCCAGTACTTC
.	15	TRBV7-6	.	TRBJ2-5	CASSFSGSGQETQYF	TGTGCCAGCAGCTTTAGTGGGAGTGGACAAGAGACCCAGTACTTC
.	15	TRBV6-5	.	TRBJ2-3	CASSLTGSRTDTQYF	TGTGCCAGCAGCCTCACAGGGAGTCGGACAGATACGCAGTATTTT
.	13	TRBV6-1	.	TRBJ1-4	CASRGSGTEKLFF	TGTGCCAGCAGGGGGTCAGGGACTGAAAAACTGTTTTTT
.	16	TRBV5-4	.	TRBJ2-1	CASSSVSAPSYNEQFF	TGTGCCAGCAGCTCCGTTTCTGCCCCCTCCTACAATGAGCAGTTCTTC
TRBD1	18	TRBV27	.	TRBJ2-6	CASSRRDRRYSGANVLTF	TGTGCCAGCAGTCGAAGGGACAGGAGATACTCTGGGGCCAACGTCCTGACTTTC
.	13	TRBV7-9	once	TRBJ1-1	CASSLSANTEAFF	TGTGCCAGCAGCTTGTCAGCGAACACTGAAGCTTTCTTT
.	13	TRBV7-2	.	TRBJ2-1	CASSLAQHNEQFF	TGTGCCAGCAGCTTAGCTCAGCACAATGAGCAGTTCTTC
.	14	TRBV21-1	.	TRBJ2-7	CASSKLDSSYEQYF	TGTGCCAGCAGCAAACTAGACAGCTCCTACGAGCAGTACTTC
.	11	TRBV10-1	.	TRBJ2-1	CASSNYNEQFF	TGCGCCAGCAGCAACTACAATGAGCAGTTCTTC
.	15	TRBV7-2	.	TRBJ2-7	CASNGGGTGFIEQYF	TGTGCCAGCAACGGGGGCGGAACAGGGTTTATCGAGCAGTACTTC
.	15	TRBV15	once	TRBJ2-3	CATSRDRRHTDTQYF	TGTGCCACCAGCAGAGACCGTCGGCACACAGATACGCAGTATTTT
.	13	TRBV11-2	once	TRBJ1-5	CASTQGLNQPQHF	TGTGCCAGCACCCAAGGGCTCAATCAGCCCCAGCATTTT
TRBD2	16	TRBV2	.	TRBJ2-1	CASRKDLAGAGNEQFF	TGTGCCAGCCGGAAGGATTTAGCGGGAGCTGGGAATGAGCAGTTCTTC
TRBD2	16	TRBV28	.	TRBJ2-7	CASSPGTSGRVGEQYF	TGTGCCAGCAGCCCGGGGACTAGCGGGAGAGTGGGCGAGCAGTACTTC
.	10	TRBV20-1	.	TRBJ1-1	CSADIAEAFF	TGCAGTGCTGATATAGCTGAAGCTTTCTTT
.	14	TRBV2	.	TRBJ2-2	CASSVERNTGELFF	TGTGCCAGCAGTGTCGAAAGGAACACCGGGGAGCTGTTTTTT
.	14	TRBV28	once	TRBJ2-7	CASSGSPGVGEQYF	TGTGCCAGCAGTGGAAGCCCGGGTGTAGGGGAGCAGTACTTC
.	13	TRBV5-1	.	TRBJ2-7	CASSLEGRGEQYF	TGCGCCAGCAGCTTGGAGGGCCGGGGCGAGCAGTACTTC
.	15	TRBV6-1	.	TRBJ2-6	CASSEFVSGANVLTF	TGTGCCAGCAGTGAATTTGTAAGCGGGGCCAACGTCCTGACTTTC
TRBD2	15	TRBV28	.	TRBJ2-3	CAATGLAGDADTQYF	TGTGCCGCTACGGGACTAGCGGGAGATGCAGATACGCAGTATTTT
.	13	TRBV7-2	.	TRBJ2-2	CASSLWEVGELFF	TGTGCCAGCAGCTTATGGGAGGTCGGGGAGCTGTTTTTT
.	13	TRBV5-1	.	TRBJ1-1	CASSLGQLTEAFF	TGCGCCAGCAGCTTGGGACAGCTGACTGAAGCTTTCTTT
.	17	TRBV7-5	.	TRBJ2-7	CVRSLHPWGSLIYEQYF	TGTGTCAGAAGCCTACATCCGTGGGGCAGCCTAATTTACGAGCAGTACTTC
.	15	TRBV15	.	TRBJ1-5	CATSGDILGGQPQHF	TGTGCCACCAGCGGGGACATTTTAGGGGGTCAGCCCCAGCATTTT
TRBD1	15	TRBV11-2	.	TRBJ2-3	CASSPGTGGTDTQYF	TGTGCCAGCAGCCCTGGGACAGGGGGCACAGATACGCAGTATTTT
.	13	TRBV28	.	TRBJ2-5	CASSHKLTETQYF	TGTGCCAGCAGTCATAAGTTAACCGAGACCCAGTACTTC
TRBD1	13	TRBV29-1	.	TRBJ2-5	CSVARGLEETQYF	TGCAGCGTTGCCAGGGGGCTTGAAGAGACCCAGTACTTC
TRBD2	16	TRBV5-5	.	TRBJ2-7	CASSARLADPLSEQYF	TGTGCCAGCAGCGCCAGACTAGCGGACCCGCTAAGCGAGCAGTACTTC
.	17	TRBV21-1	.	TRBJ2-1	CANPGTSGRSSYNEQFF	TGTGCCAACCCCGGGACTAGCGGGCGGAGCTCCTACAATGAGCAGTTCTTC
.	13	TRBV21-1	.	TRBJ1-2	CASRGGTGNGYTF	TGTGCCAGCAGAGGAGGGACAGGGAATGGCTACACCTTC
.	11	TRBV28	.	TRBJ2-2	CASTLTGELFF	TGTGCCAGCACCCTCACCGGGGAGCTGTTTTTT
.	16	TRBV12-2	.	TRBJ2-1	CASRLWDSSSYNEQFF	TGTGCAAGTCGCTTATGGGACTCGAGCTCCTACAATGAGCAGTTCTTC
TRBD2	14	TRBV29-1	.	TRBJ2-7	CSASPGLASNEQYF	TGCAGCGCATCTCCGGGACTAGCGTCCAACGAGCAGTACTTC